The 15 T cell receptor beta chains presented below share a single source sample, sequenced in a study of blood T cell repertoires in COVID-19. TCRdb's copy holds only in-frame clones and misses some; the assay was immunoSEQ multiplex PCR. This sample has 90,000 or so clones; 80% to 90% occur once, and the top ten carry around 1%. Source material: peripheral blood. Receptors originate from a human donor in a cohort sampled during active COVID-19.

The rearrangement links TRBV19 to TRBJ1-2, with unresolved D. Per the germline V gene, CDR1 is LNHDA and CDR2 is SQIVND (reference sequence). The CDR3 loop spans 14 amino acids. Trimming shortened V by 3 bases and J by 0 bases, and 8 bases separated the two germline ends. DNA of the CDR3: TGTGCCAGTAGTATCGGCGGAGCTAACTATGGCTACACCTTC. It codes for CASSIGGANYGYTF.

The sample holds a few counts of this clone. The CDR3 sequence is CASSRTSGFYNEQFF. The CDR3 coding sequence is TGCGCCAGCAGCCGTACTAGCGGGTTTTACAATGAGCAGTTCTTC. The chain is built from TRBV5-1 and TRBJ2-1, with TRBD2 identical over 9 bases. From germline, CDR1 is SGHRS and CDR2 YFSETQ. The CDR3 is 15 amino acids. Trimming at V came to 4 bases and at J to 4 bases, leaving 6 bases not matched to a gene.

This clone was detected only once. The chain combines TRBV5-8 with TRBJ2-1, with a weak D call TRBD2 (6 bases). The CDR3 spans 15 residues. Germline V gives CDR1 SGHTS, CDR2 YDEGEE. V was clipped by 7 bases and J by 1 base, with 15 bases between them. CDR3: CASPSGGRSYNEQFF. CDR3 DNA: TGTGCCAGCCCCTCCGGAGGGAGGTCCTACAATGAGCAGTTCTTC.

The chain couples TRBV28 to TRBJ1-1, with TRBD1 identical over 7 bases. The CDR3 consists of 17 residues. After removal of 3 bases from V and 3 bases from J, the junction contained 13 bases not matched to a gene. Germline V gene data show CDR1 as MDHEN and CDR2 as SYDVKM. The CDR3 loop is CASSFPRRRGPDTEAFF. CDR3 DNA sequence: TGTGCCAGCAGTTTTCCTCGGAGGAGGGGGCCGGACACTGAAGCTTTCTTT. The variable domain in full, with the rest retrieved from reference TRBV28 and TRBJ1-1, is DVKVTQSSRYLVKRTGEKVFLECVQDMDHENMFWYRQDPGLGLRLIYFSYDVKMKEKGDIPEGYSVSREKKERFSLILESASTNQTSMYLCASSFPRRRGPDTEAFFGQGTRLTVV.

The V gene is TRBV5-1, the J gene TRBJ2-1; no firm D call. V lost 4 bases and J 0 bases, leaving 8 bases between the germline ends. This CDR3 has 14 residues. CDR1 SGHRS and CDR2 YFSETQ come from the germline V gene. The CDR3 spells CASSLMSSYNEQFF. The CDR3 DNA reads TGCGCCAGCAGCCTCATGAGCTCCTACAATGAGCAGTTCTTC.

This clone was detected only once. The chain carries TRBV5-5 and TRBJ1-1, with TRBD1 matching over 8 bases. V dropped 2 bases and J dropped 1; count of bases not matched to a gene: 7. This CDR3 has 16 amino acids. Per germline, CDR1 SGHKS and CDR2 YYEKEE (reference sequence). The CDR3 region is CASSFRTGSENTEAFF. The CDR3 DNA reads TGTGCCAGCAGCTTCCGGACAGGGAGCGAGAACACTGAAGCTTTCTTT. The full variable domain, rest sourced from reference TRBV5-5 and TRBJ1-1, is DAGVTQSPTHLIKTRGQQVTLRCSPISGHKSVSWYQQVLGQGPQFIFQYYEKEERGRGNFPDRFSARQFPNYSSELNVNALLLGDSALYLCASSFRTGSENTEAFFGQGTRLTVV.

This sequence joins TRBV21-1 and TRBJ2-1; the table's D call, TRBD2, has no DNA check behind it. TRBV21-1 is a pseudogene locus. The CDR3 is 19 residues long. CDR3 nucleotides: TGTGCCAGCAGCAAAATGAGGAGCGGACTAGCGGGAGGTGGAGATGAGCAGTTCTTC. It specifies CASSKMRSGLAGGGDEQFF.

For this clone: This sample includes further DNA sequences coding for the same CDR3. This sequence joins TRBV19 and TRBJ1-3; D call uncertain. CDR3 length: 13 residues. Germline lookup yields CDR1 LNHDA and CDR2 SQIVND (reference sequence). Trimming cost V 7 bases and J 2 bases, with 9 bases left between them. CDR3 bases: TGTGCCAGTACCCGAGGCGCTGGAAACACCATATATTTT. Its translation: CASTRGAGNTIYF. Complete variable domain (other parts from reference TRBV19 and TRBJ1-3): DGGITQSPKYLFRKEGQNVTLSCEQNLNHDAMYWYRQDPGQGLRLIYYSQIVNDFQKGDIAEGYSVSREKKESFPLTVTSAQKNPTAFYLCASTRGAGNTIYFGEGSWLTVV.

The chain links TRBV6-6 to TRBJ1-6; 7 positions agree with TRBD1. The trim removed 6 bases at V and 7 bases at J, leaving 6 bases unmatched. The germline CDR1 and CDR2 sequences are MNHNY and SVGAGI (reference sequence). The CDR3 totals 14 residues. For the CDR3, the DNA is TGTGCCAGCAGCCCGACAGGGACGAATTCACCCCTCCACTTT. As protein: CASSPTGTNSPLHF.

This chain connects TRBV6-6 to TRBJ2-2; D is possibly TRBD2 (6 bases). With 5 bases removed from V and 2 bases from J, the gap between germline ends came to 18 bases. CDR3 size: 17 residues. Germline assignment: CDR1 MNHNY and CDR2 SVGAGI (reference sequence). CDR3 coding DNA: TGTGCCAGCAGTCCGAAGGCGGGGACCTATAACACCGGGGAGCTGTTTTTT. This translates into CASSPKAGTYNTGELFF.

The chain couples TRBV19 to TRBJ2-1; TRBD2 matches at 8 bases. Germline CDR1 and CDR2: LNHDA and SQIVND (reference sequence). V was clipped by 2 bases and J by 7 bases; unmatched bases: 7. This CDR3 is 15 amino acids long. For the CDR3, the DNA is TGTGCCAGTAGTATAATAGGGACTAGGGGGAATGAGCAGTTCTTC. Its protein product is CASSIIGTRGNEQFF.

This chain connects TRBV28 to TRBJ1-5; no definite D call. V shed 7 bases and J shed 3 bases, with 16 bases lying between them. The CDR3 consists of 15 residues. CDR1 is MDHEN, CDR2 SYDVKM, per germline. CDR3 residues: CASTYAREPNQPQHF. In nucleotides, the CDR3 is TGTGCCAGCACTTATGCGAGAGAGCCCAATCAGCCCCAGCATTTT.

The V and J genes are TRBV7-9 and TRBJ1-4, with 8 bases identical to TRBD1. The germline V gene encodes CDR1 SEHNR and CDR2 FQNEAQ (reference sequence). This CDR3 comprises 16 residues. The junction had 7 bases not matched to a gene; V was cut back by 5 bases and J by 2 bases. CDR3 coding DNA: TGTGCCAGCAGCCTAGTCCGACAGGGGACTAATGAAAAACTGTTTTTT. Amino acids: CASSLVRQGTNEKLFF.

The chain has TRBV18 and TRBJ1-1, with a weak D call TRBD1 (6 bases). Between the trimmed V and J ends, which lost 0 bases and 1 base, there was a span of 12 bases. This CDR3 has 16 amino acids. The germline CDR1 and CDR2 sequences are KGHSH and LQKENI. CDR3 in amino acids: CASSPPLAGENTEAFF. DNA of the CDR3: TGTGCCAGCTCACCACCTCTGGCAGGGGAGAACACTGAAGCTTTCTTT.

The chain carries TRBV12-3 or TRBV12-4 and TRBJ2-5; no definite D call. The CDR3 is 13 amino acids. Trimming took off 5 bases at V and 2 bases at J, with 9 bases between the two ends. The CDR3 nucleotides are TGTGCCAGCAGTCCCCCAGGACAAGAGACCCAGTACTTC. Protein: CASSPPGQETQYF.